One sample yielded the 26 T cell receptor beta chains listed below, sequenced in a study of shared clonotypes between healthy human individuals. Some clones are missing from TCRdb's copy, which holds only in-frame ones; the method was immunoSEQ multiplex PCR. In the table there are about a million clones, around 75% of which are singletons. Sequencing was carried out using memory CD4+ T cells sorted from blood. Subset reported: CD45RA-negative fraction. These receptors originate from a man between 18 and 35 years old in good health.

Concerning this clone: Distinct nucleotide sequences in the sample also encode this CDR3. V usage is TRBV6-5 and J usage is TRBJ1-5, with D possibly being TRBD1 (6 bases). With 3 bases removed from V and 4 bases from J, the gap between germline ends came to 7 bases. The CDR3 is made up of 13 amino acids. CDR1 and CDR2 (germline): MNHEY, SVGAGI. The CDR3 protein is CASSYQGNQPQHF. CDR3 bases: TGTGCCAGCAGTTATCAGGGGAATCAGCCCCAGCATTTT.

This chain links TRBV10-1 with TRBJ2-5; weak D call: TRBD2 (6 bases). The CDR3 is made up of 14 amino acids. CDR1 is WNHNN and CDR2 is SYGVQD in the germline V gene (reference sequence). Trimming removed 8 bases at V and 2 bases at J, with 15 bases between. The CDR3 bases are TGCGCCAGCTCCGCTGGAGGGAGTCAAGAGACCCAGTACTTC. Translating it yields CASSAGGSQETQYF.

This clone was recorded a few times. The V gene is TRBV4-1, the J gene TRBJ1-5; D is ambiguous. Germline-derived CDR1 and CDR2 are MGHRA and YSYEKL. Trimming took off 4 bases at V and 0 bases at J, with 10 bases between the two ends. The CDR3 sequence is 15 residues long. CDR3 sequence (DNA): TGCGCCAGCAGCCCAGGCATCTCTAGCAATCAGCCCCAGCATTTT. Amino acids: CASSPGISSNQPQHF.

This clone was counted between two and nine times. This sequence joins TRBV2 and TRBJ2-3, with D hard to call. Germline loops: CDR1 SNHLY, CDR2 FYNNEI. The CDR3 has 11 amino acids. The V and J ends lost 5 bases and 7 bases respectively, with 7 bases between them. CDR3 sequence: CASSQSNTQYF. The CDR3 DNA reads as TGTGCCAGCAGTCAAAGTAATACGCAGTATTTT.

V usage is TRBV6-5 and J usage is TRBJ2-3; a weak D match, TRBD1 (5 bases). CDR3 length: 16 residues. V was shortened by 0 bases and J by 2 bases, with 12 bases between the two germline ends. CDR1 is MNHEY, CDR2 SVGAGI, per germline. CDR3 coding DNA: TGTGCCAGCAGTTACTCCCCGACAGATTTCACAGATACGCAGTATTTT. Residues: CASSYSPTDFTDTQYF.

This clone was found once. J is TRBJ1-1 and V is TRBV9; D perhaps matches TRBD1 (5 bases). The CDR3 is made up of 16 amino acids. Trimming took 2 bases from V and 3 from J, leaving 17 bases between them. The germline gives CDR1 SGDLS, CDR2 YYNGEE. The CDR3 region has the DNA TGTGCCAGCAGCGTCGCCGGGGGGAGAGAACACACTGAAGCTTTCTTT. This translates into CASSVAGGREHTEAFF.

This chain links TRBV2 with TRBJ1-5; TRBD1 is a possible D gene (5 bases). The CDR3 consists of 12 residues. The germline V gene has CDR1 SNHLY and CDR2 FYNNEI. V was trimmed by 1 base and J by 9 bases, leaving 7 bases between them. Written as DNA, the CDR3 is TGTGCCAGCAGTGAAGGGGGGGGGCCCCAGCATTTT. Amino acid sequence: CASSEGGGPQHF.

This clone was found many times. The V gene is TRBV7-2, the J gene TRBJ2-4; tentatively, D is TRBD2 (6 bases). The V end was cut by 1 base, the J end by 11 bases, with 9 bases between. Germline CDR1 SGHTA, CDR2 FQGNSA. This CDR3 is 12 amino acids long. CDR3 bases: TGTGCCAGCAGCTTAGGGGGGGACGTTCAGTACTTC. It yields the protein CASSLGGDVQYF.

This chain connects TRBV5-1 to TRBJ2-5, with TRBD2 matching 11 bases. V shed 0 bases, J shed 2 bases, and the junction held 18 bases outside the gene matches. Germline V CDR1 and CDR2: SGHRS, YFSETQ. CDR3 length: 21 residues. The CDR3 is CASSLESWQGARTSGQETQYF. CDR3 DNA sequence: TGCGCCAGCAGCTTGGAATCGTGGCAGGGGGCCAGGACTAGCGGGCAAGAGACCCAGTACTTC.

The J gene is TRBJ1-6, the V gene TRBV5-1; perhaps TRBD1 as D (6 bases). Between the trimmed V and J ends, which lost 4 bases and 6 bases, there was a span of 11 bases. This CDR3 has 14 amino acids. Looked up from germline, CDR1 is SGHRS and CDR2 is YFSETQ. The CDR3 reads CASSTEGGNSPLHF. The CDR3 nucleotides are TGCGCCAGCAGCACGGAGGGGGGTAATTCACCCCTCCACTTT.

This chain uses TRBV27 with TRBJ2-3, with 12 bases that match TRBD2. The J segment lost 5 bases and the V segment lost 4 bases, leaving 7 bases of the junction unmatched. Germline loops: CDR1 MNHEY, CDR2 SMNVEV (reference sequence). The CDR3 covers 16 residues. DNA for the CDR3: TGTGCCAGCAGTTCCCCTAGCGGGGGGGGCGGAGATACGCAGTATTTT. Its protein product is CASSSPSGGGGDTQYF.

This clone was counted between two and nine times. The chain couples TRBV29-1 to TRBJ1-1; D uncertain. CDR1 and CDR2 from the germline V gene are SQVTM and ANQGSEA. This CDR3 has 13 residues. With 5 bases removed from V and 0 bases from J, the gap between germline ends came to 10 bases. The CDR3 region is CSVWAGVNTEAFF. In DNA, the CDR3 is TGCAGCGTTTGGGCAGGAGTGAACACTGAAGCTTTCTTT.

The chain is built from TRBV11-2 and TRBJ2-5; a possible D gene is TRBD2 (6 bases). The germline V gene encodes CDR1 SGHAT and CDR2 FQNNGV. V lost 4 bases, J lost 4 bases, and 16 bases lay in between. The CDR3 is 15 residues long. For the CDR3, the DNA is TGTGCCAGCAGCTACGGGGGTGAGGCGAGAGAGACCCAGTACTTC. It codes for CASSYGGEARETQYF.

The CDR3 region is CASSSLAGGPETQYF. Here the CDR3 DNA reads TGTGCCAGCAGCTCACTAGCGGGAGGGCCAGAGACCCAGTACTTC. This sequence joins TRBV11-2 and TRBJ2-5, with TRBD2 identical over 13 bases. Germline V gene lookup returns CDR1 SGHAT and CDR2 FQNNGV. The CDR3 is 15 amino acids. V was clipped by 4 bases and J by 4 bases; unmatched bases: 3.

This sequence joins TRBV4-3 and TRBJ2-1, with no clear D. Trimming removed 0 bases from V and 8 bases from J, with 17 bases in between. Per germline, CDR1 LGHNA and CDR2 YSLEER. The length of the CDR3 is 16 residues. The CDR3 is CASSQDGRDTWDEQFF. The CDR3 region has the DNA TGCGCCAGCAGCCAAGATGGTAGAGACACTTGGGATGAGCAGTTCTTC.

This chain connects TRBV28 to TRBJ1-5, with 7 bases lining up with TRBD1. The CDR3 covers 16 residues. J was trimmed by 6 bases and V by 2 bases; bases with no gene match: 10. The V gene's germline CDR1 is MDHEN and CDR2 SYDVKM. The CDR3, as DNA: TGTGCCAGCAGTTTAGTACAGGGGTCTTTCGGTCAGCCCCAGCATTTT. This translates into CASSLVQGSFGQPQHF.

This chain joins TRBV7-8 and TRBJ2-1; TRBD1 might be the D (6 bases). Germline V gives CDR1 SGHVS, CDR2 FQNEAQ. The CDR3 sequence is 13 residues long. V was clipped by 6 bases and J by 6 bases, with 12 bases between them. CDR3 sequence (DNA): TGTGCCAGCAGTAAGGACAGACTCAATGAGCAGTTCTTC. This codes for CASSKDRLNEQFF.

This clone has only one observation. This chain links TRBV5-1 with TRBJ2-1, with TRBD1 as a possible D gene (9 bases). The CDR3 totals 16 residues. Germline V gene data show CDR1 as SGHRS and CDR2 as YFSETQ. V was cut by 0 bases and J by 5 bases, with 15 bases left in between. Here the CDR3 reads CASSLVAGQGNNEQFF. CDR3 in DNA: TGCGCCAGCAGCTTGGTAGCGGGACAGGGAAACAATGAGCAGTTCTTC.

The J gene is TRBJ2-5, the V gene TRBV15; TRBD1 agrees at 7 bases. The CDR3 is 14 residues long. With 3 bases clipped from V and 1 base from J, the junction kept 2 bases outside the gene matches. The germline V gene has CDR1 LNHNV and CDR2 YYDKDF (reference sequence). The CDR3: CATSRGTVQETQYF. DNA of the CDR3: TGTGCCACCAGCAGGGGGACAGTCCAAGAGACCCAGTACTTC. The whole variable domain, remainder taken from reference TRBV15 and TRBJ2-5, is DAMVIQNPRYQVTQFGKPVTLSCSQTLNHNVMYWYQQKSSQAPKLLFHYYDKDFNNEADTPDNFQSRRPNTSFCFLDIRSPGLGDTAMYLCATSRGTVQETQYFGPGTRLLVL.

The chain recombines TRBV7-3 with TRBJ2-3, with 12 bases lining up with TRBD2. The junction had 8 bases not matched to a gene; V was cut back by 1 base and J by 6 bases. The CDR3 consists of 17 residues. The V gene's germline CDR1 is SGHTA and CDR2 FQGTGA. This CDR3 is CASSLKASGGAEDTQYF. CDR3 coding DNA: TGTGCCAGCAGCTTAAAGGCTAGCGGGGGGGCCGAGGATACGCAGTATTTT.

This clone occurred a few times. The chain couples TRBV5-1 to TRBJ2-4, with D uncertain. V was trimmed by 4 bases and J by 6 bases, leaving 23 bases between them. CDR3 length equals 17 residues. Germline V gene lookup returns CDR1 SGHRS and CDR2 YFSETQ. The CDR3 DNA sequence: TGCGCCAGCAGCCGACGGACGTCCGATCTGATCGGAAACATTCAGTACTTC. The encoded protein is CASSRRTSDLIGNIQYF. The full variable domain, completed using reference TRBV5-1 and TRBJ2-4, is KAGVTQTPRYLIKTRGQQVTLSCSPISGHRSVSWYQQTPGQGLQFLFEYFSETQRNKGNFPGRFSGRQFSNSRSEMNVSTLELGDSALYLCASSRRTSDLIGNIQYFGAGTRLSVL.

This sequence joins TRBV6-5 and TRBJ2-3; 7 bases are a match to TRBD2. The junction had 8 bases not matched to a gene; V was cut back by 8 bases and J by 6 bases. Germline V gives CDR1 MNHEY, CDR2 SVGAGI. This CDR3 has 13 residues. The CDR3 loop reads CASGRREADTQYF. The CDR3 DNA sequence: TGTGCCAGCGGACGACGGGAGGCGGATACGCAGTATTTT.

V usage is TRBV11-2 and J usage is TRBJ1-3; 9 nucleotides line up with TRBD1. V gave up 5 bases and J gave up 8 bases; unmatched junction bases: 13. Germline V gene data show CDR1 as SGHAT and CDR2 as FQNNGV. CDR3 length: 16 residues. In DNA form, the CDR3 reads TGTGCCAGCAGCGCCGCTCGCAGCGGACAGGGGTACACCATATATTTT. This translates into CASSAARSGQGYTIYF.

The CDR3 loop is CASSVTSQGTQYF. Here the CDR3 DNA reads TGTGCCAGCAGTGTAACGTCCCAGGGGACCCAGTACTTC. V gene TRBV2 combines with J gene TRBJ2-5; tentatively, D is TRBD1 (5 bases). This CDR3 spans 13 amino acids. Trimming cost V 4 bases and J 7 bases, with 13 bases left between them. Looked up from germline, CDR1 is SNHLY and CDR2 is FYNNEI.

The chain is built from TRBV5-1 and TRBJ2-6; TRBD2 is a possible D gene (5 bases). This CDR3 has 15 amino acids. Germline CDR1 SGHRS, CDR2 YFSETQ. V was cut by 0 bases and J by 3 bases, with 7 bases left in between. The CDR3 bases are TGCGCCAGCAGCTTGGGGGGAGTTGGGGCCAACGTCCTGACTTTC. Its protein is CASSLGGVGANVLTF.

V usage is TRBV6-1 and J usage is TRBJ1-5; D remains ambiguous. CDR3 length equals 13 residues. V was shortened by 8 bases and J by 0 bases, with 8 bases between the two germline ends. Germline CDR1 reads MNHNS; CDR2 reads SASEGT. The CDR3 reads CASGGDSNQPQHF. In DNA form, the CDR3 reads TGTGCCAGCGGCGGGGATAGCAATCAGCCCCAGCATTTT.